This T cell receptor (beta chain) is drawn from a study of blood T cells in healthy people across ages. Study information: About one barcoded beta molecule was captured per two T cells (by template switching). General study findings and limits: Reliance upon unsorted PBMCs precluded definitive naive versus antigen-experienced comparison.

Remarks on this clonotype: Its antigen is unidentified.

Trimming took off 7 bases at V and 6 bases at J, with 13 bases between the two ends. Germline V gene data show CDR1 as DFQATT and CDR2 as SNEGSKA (reference sequence). The CDR3 has 12 amino acids. A second PCR, run for about 7 to 11 cycles, used a sample-barcoded 5' primer plus a J-beta primer mix. Each CDR3 protein gets one entry after TCRdb re-called the 5' RACE reads with MiXCR. The profile shows some 1.6 million distinct CDR3 sequences, 34% of them singletons. This clonotype was sampled from a woman in her thirties in good health. The source material was blood. This rearrangement joins TRBV20-1 to TRBJ1-5; no clear D gene. The CDR3 loop reads CSVRTVGQPQHF. Here the CDR3 DNA reads TGCAGTGTCAGAACGGTGGGTCAGCCCCAGCATTTT.